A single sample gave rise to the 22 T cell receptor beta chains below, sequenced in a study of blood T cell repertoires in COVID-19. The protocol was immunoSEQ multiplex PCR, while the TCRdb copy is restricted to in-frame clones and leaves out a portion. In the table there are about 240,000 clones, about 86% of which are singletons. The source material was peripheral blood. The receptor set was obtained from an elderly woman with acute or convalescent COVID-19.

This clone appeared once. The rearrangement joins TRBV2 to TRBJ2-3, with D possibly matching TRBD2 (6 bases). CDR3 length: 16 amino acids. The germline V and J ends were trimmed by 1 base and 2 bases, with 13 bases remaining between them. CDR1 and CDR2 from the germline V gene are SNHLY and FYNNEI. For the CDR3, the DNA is TGTGCCAGCAGTGAAGACCGTGGGGGGACCACAGATACGCAGTATTTT. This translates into CASSEDRGGTTDTQYF.

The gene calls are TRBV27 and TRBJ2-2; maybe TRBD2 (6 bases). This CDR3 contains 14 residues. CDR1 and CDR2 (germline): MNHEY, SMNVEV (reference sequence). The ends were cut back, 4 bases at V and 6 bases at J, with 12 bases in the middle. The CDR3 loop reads CASSYHGTAGELFF. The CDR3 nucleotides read TGTGCCAGCAGTTACCATGGGACTGCCGGGGAGCTGTTTTTT.

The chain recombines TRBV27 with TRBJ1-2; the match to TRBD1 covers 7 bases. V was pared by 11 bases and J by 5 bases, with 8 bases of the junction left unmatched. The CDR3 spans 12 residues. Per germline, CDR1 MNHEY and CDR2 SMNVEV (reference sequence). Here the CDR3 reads CASRGTAYGYTF. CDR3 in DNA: TGTGCCTCTAGGGGGACAGCTTATGGCTACACCTTC.

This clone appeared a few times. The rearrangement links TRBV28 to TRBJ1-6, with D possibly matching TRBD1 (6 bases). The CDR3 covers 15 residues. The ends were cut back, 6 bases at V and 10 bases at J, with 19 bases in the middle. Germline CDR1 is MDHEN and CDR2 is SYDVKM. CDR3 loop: CASSKLTGQRSPLHF. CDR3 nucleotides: TGTGCCAGCAGCAAATTGACCGGACAGAGGTCACCCCTCCACTTT.

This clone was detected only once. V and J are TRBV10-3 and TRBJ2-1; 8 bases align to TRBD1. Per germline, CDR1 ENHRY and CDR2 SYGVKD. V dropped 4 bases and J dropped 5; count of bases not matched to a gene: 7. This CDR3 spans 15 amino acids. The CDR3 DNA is TGTGCCATCAGTGCATCCGGGACAGGCAACAATGAGCAGTTCTTC. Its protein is CAISASGTGNNEQFF.

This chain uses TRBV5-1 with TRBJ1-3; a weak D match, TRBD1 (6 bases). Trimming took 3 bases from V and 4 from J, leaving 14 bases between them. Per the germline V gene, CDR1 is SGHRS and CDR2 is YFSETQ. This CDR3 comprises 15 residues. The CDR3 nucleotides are TGCGCCAGCAGCTCCTCAGGGGTGTCGGGAAACACCATATATTTT. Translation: CASSSSGVSGNTIYF.

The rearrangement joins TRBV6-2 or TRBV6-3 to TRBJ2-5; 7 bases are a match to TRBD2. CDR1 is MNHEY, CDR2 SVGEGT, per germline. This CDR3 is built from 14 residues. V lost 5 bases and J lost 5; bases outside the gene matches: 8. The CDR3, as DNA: TGTGCCAGCAGTGGGAGGGAGGGTCCCGAGACCCAGTACTTC. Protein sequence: CASSGREGPETQYF.

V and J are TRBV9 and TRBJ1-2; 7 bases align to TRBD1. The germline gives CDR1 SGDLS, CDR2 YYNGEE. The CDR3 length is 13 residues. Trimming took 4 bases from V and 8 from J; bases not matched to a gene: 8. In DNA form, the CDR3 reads TGTGCCAGCAGCCCCGGAGGGGGCTGGGGCTACACCTTC. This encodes CASSPGGGWGYTF.

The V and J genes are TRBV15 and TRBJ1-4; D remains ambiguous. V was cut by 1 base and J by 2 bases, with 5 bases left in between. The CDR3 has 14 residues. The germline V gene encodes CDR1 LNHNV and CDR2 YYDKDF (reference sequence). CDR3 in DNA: TGTGCCACCAGCAGAGGAGGGACTAATGAAAAACTGTTTTTT. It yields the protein CATSRGGTNEKLFF.

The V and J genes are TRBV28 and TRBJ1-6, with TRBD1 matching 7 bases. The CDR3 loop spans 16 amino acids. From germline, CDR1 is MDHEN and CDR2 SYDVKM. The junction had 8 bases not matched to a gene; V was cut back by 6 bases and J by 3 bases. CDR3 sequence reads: CASRTGTAVYNSPLHF. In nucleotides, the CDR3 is TGTGCCAGCAGAACCGGGACAGCGGTCTATAATTCACCCCTCCACTTT.

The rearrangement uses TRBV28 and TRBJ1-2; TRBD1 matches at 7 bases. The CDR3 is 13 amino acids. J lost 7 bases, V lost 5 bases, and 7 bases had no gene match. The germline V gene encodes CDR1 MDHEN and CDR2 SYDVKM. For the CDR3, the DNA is TGTGCCAGCAGTGCCCTTAGGGGGCCTGGCTACACCTTC. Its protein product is CASSALRGPGYTF.

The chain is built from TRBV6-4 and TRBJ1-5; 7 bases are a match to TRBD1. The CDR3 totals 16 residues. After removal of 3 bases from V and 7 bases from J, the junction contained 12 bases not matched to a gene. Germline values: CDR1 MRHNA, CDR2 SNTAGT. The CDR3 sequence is CASSDPSIGGGQPQHF. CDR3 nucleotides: TGTGCCAGCAGTGATCCTTCTATAGGGGGCGGGCAGCCCCAGCATTTT.

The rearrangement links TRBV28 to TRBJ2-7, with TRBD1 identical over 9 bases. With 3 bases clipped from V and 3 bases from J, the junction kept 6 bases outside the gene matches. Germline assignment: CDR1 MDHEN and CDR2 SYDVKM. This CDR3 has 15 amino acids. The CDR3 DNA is TGTGCCAGCAGTTTCCAGGGACAGGGCCTCTACGAGCAGTACTTC. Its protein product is CASSFQGQGLYEQYF.

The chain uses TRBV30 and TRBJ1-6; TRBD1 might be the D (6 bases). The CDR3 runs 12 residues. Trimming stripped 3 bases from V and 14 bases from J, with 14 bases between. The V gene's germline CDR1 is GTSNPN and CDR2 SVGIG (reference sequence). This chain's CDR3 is CAWRGRTVSLHF. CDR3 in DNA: TGTGCCTGGAGGGGACGGACAGTGTCCCTCCACTTT.

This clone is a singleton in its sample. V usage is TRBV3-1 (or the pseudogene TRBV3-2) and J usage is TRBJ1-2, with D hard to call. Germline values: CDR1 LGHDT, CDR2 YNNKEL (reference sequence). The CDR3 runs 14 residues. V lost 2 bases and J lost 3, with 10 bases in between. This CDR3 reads CASSQLGSDYGYTF. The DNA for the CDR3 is TGTGCCAGCAGCCAACTGGGGAGCGACTATGGCTACACCTTC.

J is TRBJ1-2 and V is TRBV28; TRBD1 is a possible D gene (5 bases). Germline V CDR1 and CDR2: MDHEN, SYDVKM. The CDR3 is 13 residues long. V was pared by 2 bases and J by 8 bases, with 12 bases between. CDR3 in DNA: TGTGCCAGCAGTTTAGCTCAGGGAAACGGCTACACCTTC. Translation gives CASSLAQGNGYTF.

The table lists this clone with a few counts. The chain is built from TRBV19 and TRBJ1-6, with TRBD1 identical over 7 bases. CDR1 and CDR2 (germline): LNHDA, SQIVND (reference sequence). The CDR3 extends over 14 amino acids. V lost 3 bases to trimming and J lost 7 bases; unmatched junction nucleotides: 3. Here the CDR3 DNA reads TGTGCCAGTAGTATCCGGGACAGCAATTCACCCCTCCACTTT. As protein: CASSIRDSNSPLHF.

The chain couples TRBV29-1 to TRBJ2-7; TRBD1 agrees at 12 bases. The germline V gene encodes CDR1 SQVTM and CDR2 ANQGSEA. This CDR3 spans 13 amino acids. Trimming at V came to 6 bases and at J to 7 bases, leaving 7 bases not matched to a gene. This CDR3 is CSVGTGGAGEQYF. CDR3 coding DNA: TGCAGCGTGGGGACAGGGGGCGCGGGGGAGCAGTACTTC.

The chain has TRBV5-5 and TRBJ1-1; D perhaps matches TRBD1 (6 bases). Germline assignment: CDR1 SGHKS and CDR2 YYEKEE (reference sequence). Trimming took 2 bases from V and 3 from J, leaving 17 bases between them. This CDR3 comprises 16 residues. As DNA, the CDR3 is TGTGCCAGCAGCTTTGATACAGGGACCGTTTACACTGAAGCTTTCTTT. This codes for CASSFDTGTVYTEAFF.

CDR3 DNA sequence: TGTGCCAGCAGCTCGGTTTGGGGCGGTGAGCAGTTCTTC. Translating gives CASSSVWGGEQFF. The rearrangement joins TRBV7-2 to TRBJ2-1; TRBD1 is a possible D gene (5 bases). Trimming removed 4 bases from V and 9 bases from J, with 13 bases in between. Germline CDR1 and CDR2: SGHTA and FQGNSA. CDR3 length equals 13 residues.

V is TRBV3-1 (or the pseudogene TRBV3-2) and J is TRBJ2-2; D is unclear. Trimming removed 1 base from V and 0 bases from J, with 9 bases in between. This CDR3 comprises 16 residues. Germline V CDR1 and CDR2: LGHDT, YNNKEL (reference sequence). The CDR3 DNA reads TGTGCCAGCAGCCAAGTTAGTCCCGCGAACACCGGGGAGCTGTTTTTT. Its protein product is CASSQVSPANTGELFF.

The CDR3 DNA follows: TGTGCCAGCAGCTTAGTGCTAGCCAGAGAGACCCAGTACTTC. It specifies CASSLVLARETQYF. J is TRBJ2-5 and V is TRBV7-2; D perhaps matches TRBD2 (5 bases). The CDR3 length is 14 residues. The germline V gene encodes CDR1 SGHTA and CDR2 FQGNSA. V lost 1 base and J 4 bases, leaving 10 bases between the germline ends. Full variable domain (missing parts from reference TRBV7-2 and TRBJ2-5): GAGVSQSPSNKVTEKGKDVELRCDPISGHTALYWYRQSLGQGLEFLIYFQGNSAPDKSGLPSDRFSAERTGGSVSTLTIQRTQQEDSAVYLCASSLVLARETQYFGPGTRLLVL.